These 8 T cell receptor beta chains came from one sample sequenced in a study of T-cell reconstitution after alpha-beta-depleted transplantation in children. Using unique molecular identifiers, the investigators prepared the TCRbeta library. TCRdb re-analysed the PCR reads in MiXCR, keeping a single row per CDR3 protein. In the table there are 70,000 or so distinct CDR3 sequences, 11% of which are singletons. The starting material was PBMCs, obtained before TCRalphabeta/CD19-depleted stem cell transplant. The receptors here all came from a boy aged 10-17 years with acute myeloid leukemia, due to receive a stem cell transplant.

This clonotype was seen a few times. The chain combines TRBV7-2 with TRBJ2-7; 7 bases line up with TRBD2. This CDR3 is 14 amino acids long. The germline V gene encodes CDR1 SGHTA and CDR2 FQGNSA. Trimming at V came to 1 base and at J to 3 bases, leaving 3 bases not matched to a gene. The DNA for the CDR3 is TGTGCCAGCAGCTTAGTAGCTAGCGGCTACGAGCAGTACTTC. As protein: CASSLVASGYEQYF.

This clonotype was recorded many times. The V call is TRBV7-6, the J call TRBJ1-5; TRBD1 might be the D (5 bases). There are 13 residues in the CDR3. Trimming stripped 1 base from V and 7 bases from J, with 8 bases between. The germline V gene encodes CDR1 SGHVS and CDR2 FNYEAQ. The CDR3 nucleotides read TGTGCCAGCAGCTTAGGTGGGGCACAGCCCCAGCATTTT. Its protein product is CASSLGGAQPQHF.

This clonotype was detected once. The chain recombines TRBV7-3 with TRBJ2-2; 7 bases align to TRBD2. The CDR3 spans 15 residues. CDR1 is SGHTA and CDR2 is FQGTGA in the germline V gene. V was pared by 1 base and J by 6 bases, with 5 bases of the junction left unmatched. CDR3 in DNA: TGTGCCAGCAGCTTAATGGCGGGAGTTCCCGGGGAGCTGTTTTTT. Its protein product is CASSLMAGVPGELFF.

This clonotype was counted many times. CDR3 region: CASSLGSGRARNSPLHF. The CDR3 bases are TGCGCCAGCAGCTTGGGATCAGGACGGGCAAGAAATTCACCCCTCCACTTT. V is TRBV5-1 and J is TRBJ1-6, with D unresolved. Trimming removed 0 bases from V and 7 bases from J, with 17 bases in between. This CDR3 contains 17 residues. CDR1 and CDR2 from the germline V gene are SGHRS and YFSETQ.

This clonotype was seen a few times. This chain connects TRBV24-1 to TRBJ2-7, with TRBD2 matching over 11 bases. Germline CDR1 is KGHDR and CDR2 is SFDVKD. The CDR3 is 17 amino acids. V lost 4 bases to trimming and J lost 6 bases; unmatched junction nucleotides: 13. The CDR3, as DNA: TGTGCCACCAGTGACTCCGGACTAGCGGGCACCCCCGGCGAGCAGTACTTC. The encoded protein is CATSDSGLAGTPGEQYF.

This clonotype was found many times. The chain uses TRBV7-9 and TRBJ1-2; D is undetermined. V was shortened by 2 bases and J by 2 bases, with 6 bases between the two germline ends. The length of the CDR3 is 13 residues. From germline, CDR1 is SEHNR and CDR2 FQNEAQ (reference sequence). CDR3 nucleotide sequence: TGTGCCAGCAGCTTAAACGGAAACTATGGCTACACCTTC. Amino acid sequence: CASSLNGNYGYTF.

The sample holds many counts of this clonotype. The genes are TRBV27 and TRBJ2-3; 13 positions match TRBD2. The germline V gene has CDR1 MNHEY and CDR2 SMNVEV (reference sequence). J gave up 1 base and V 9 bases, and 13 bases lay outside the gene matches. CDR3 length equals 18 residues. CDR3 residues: CASTRAGTSGTRTDTQYF. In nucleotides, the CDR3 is TGTGCCAGTACGAGGGCCGGGACTAGCGGGACCCGCACAGATACGCAGTATTTT.

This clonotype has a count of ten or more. The CDR3 here is CASSQGVRGSYGYTF. The CDR3 DNA is TGTGCCAGCAGCCAAGGGGTCCGGGGGTCCTATGGCTACACCTTC. The rearrangement joins TRBV3-1 to TRBJ1-2; D perhaps matches TRBD1 (5 bases). The CDR3 is 15 amino acids. Germline V CDR1 and CDR2: LGHDT, YNNKEL (reference sequence). Trimming shortened V by 1 base and J by 4 bases, and 13 bases separated the two germline ends. Looking up the rest from reference TRBV3-1 and TRBJ1-2 gives the full variable domain: DTAVSQTPKYLVTQMGNDKSIKCEQNLGHDTMYWYKQDSKKFLKIMFSYNNKELIINETVPNRFSPKSPDKAHLNLHINSLELGDSAVYFCASSQGVRGSYGYTFGSGTRLTVV.